This T cell receptor beta chain is drawn from a study of beta chain features in type 1 diabetes (dated by TCRdb to 2017 to 2018). Looking at the study overall: No differences in mean age, gender distribution, total cell number or subset yield were found between patients and healthy donors. In the study, recently diagnosed type 1 diabetes patients and matched healthy donors were compared on the TCRB repertoires of their sorted circulating CD4+ T cell subsets. Across all samples, approximately 100 million sorted cells were examined, and cell number per subset correlated strongly with RNA yield. Whereas all 28 donors provided naive and central memory subsets, regulatory and stem cell-like memory subsets were isolated from just 8 patients and about 8 healthy donors.

Each donor gave one peripheral blood draw, averaging roughly 100 mL, which was collected into heparinised tubes. A BD FACSAria II was used to sort naive, central memory, regulatory and stem cell-like memory CD4+ T cells with a panel that included CD45RO, CCR7, CD25, CD127, CD95 and CD27. All sorted populations exceeded 95% purity. PBMCs were isolated immediately by Lymphoprep density gradient centrifugation and stained directly without culture. To minimize batch effects, samples were stained and sorted in pairs, one healthy donor with one patient per experiment. Here is what the overall study found, with its caveats: PCR may preferentially amplify shorter templates, but because patient and control samples were amplified and corrected together, any resulting skew would affect both groups equally. Because the HLA sub-analyses included only small numbers of individuals, any influence of HLA type on TCRB rearrangement was left unresolved. In all four CD4+ subsets, TCRB CDR3 length was moderately but significantly shorter in type 1 diabetes patients. Naive, central memory and regulatory TCRB repertoires appeared more similar among patients than among healthy donors. At VDJ recombination sites, patients with type 1 diabetes made fewer insertions and deleted more nucleotides, a pattern implying thymic rearrangement abnormalities. Because cDNA was sequenced instead of genomic DNA, activated cells with high expression could be over-represented, although the groups did not differ in activation or CD3 levels.

The entire amount of isolated RNA was reverse transcribed using the High Capacity cDNA Reverse Transcription Kit, so the sequenced TCRB transcripts were expressed ones. Deep immunoSEQ sequencing was applied to naive, central memory and regulatory T cell samples, giving an average of about 3.57 million total reads per sample. Sorted cells were lysed in RLT buffer and RNA was extracted with DNase-treated RNeasy Micro or Mini kits, depending on cell number. Each cell subset was processed separately to prevent cross-contamination, with patient and healthy donor samples processed together. The immunoSEQ multiplex PCR was used to amplify TCRB sequences from cDNA, yielding 87-bp fragments that span the CDR3 region. Sequencing of the amplicons was performed on the Illumina HiSeq platform. The published analysis was carried out like this. Synthetic template baselines were used to correct PCR bias computationally, reads within Hamming distance 2 were collapsed, and singletons that could not be merged were discarded. Reads were aligned against IMGT so that V, D and J genes, CDR3 length and insertions or deletions at six rearrangement sites could be assigned. Within each subset, clonotype counts were normalized to sorted cell number, after which true diversity and Gini coefficients were computed with the tcR R package. Repertoire sharing was quantified using the overlap coefficient calculated on TCRB nucleotide sequences. Out-of-frame TCRB sequences from naive cells were analyzed as a proxy for the pre-selection repertoire. TCRdb carries this immuneACCESS record with in-frame sequences only. Its versions omit some clonotypes, under half of them owing to an unresolved V gene in the studies checked, with the rest unexplained. Clone size and the V and J calls come from that table; the DNA yielded D and trimming. This sample holds a few hundred thousand clones; over 9.5% were observed only once. Of the sample, about 0.037% falls within the top ten clones.

Per the germline V gene (reference sequence), MNHNY is the CDR1 and SVGAGI is the CDR2. For this chain, trimming is 3 bases at the V end and 7 bases at the J end, and the number of junction bases without a gene match is 9. Spanning cysteine to phenylalanine, the CDR3 consists of 16 amino acids. Left in the record is the CDR3 DNA by itself, 48 bases read in frame from the first base. There are a few counts of this clone. Its antigen target is currently unknown. The record has no base qualities; no much larger clone is one base away. The clonotype was recovered from a woman under 30 in good health. The sequenced material came from naive CD4+ T cells from blood. The cell subset or site label corresponds to: true naive CD4+ T cells. Recombination connected TRBV6-6 to TRBJ1-6, with 7 bases matching TRBD1. The CDR3 is CASSYPDRPGNSPLHF. The sequence in DNA is TGTGCCAGCAGTTATCCGGACAGGCCGGGGAATTCACCCCTCCACTTT.